This T cell receptor beta chain was documented in a study of blood T cell repertoires in COVID-19 (dated by TCRdb to the early 2020s). About the full investigation: Samples covering the acute and convalescent phases of COVID-19 were provided by collaborators in the United States, Italy and Spain. HLA class I and class II types, where available, came from metadata supplied by the sample provider rather than from assay-based typing. The repertoires were made available in a free public database intended to serve as a resource for research on the immune response to SARS-CoV-2. The dataset comprised deeply sampled blood TCRbeta repertoires from subjects exposed to, actively infected with, or recovered from COVID-19. The samples were drawn from the first 160 participants of the ongoing ImmuneRACE study and from 1,254 subjects provided by 6 global collaborators. A de-identified subject ID, COVID-19 status, age in years and sex were almost always included in the sample metadata. The material from the prospective study consisted of cDNA or gDNA derived from T cells, B-cell-depleted T cells, or PBMCs.

Beyond this particular receptor, the publication reports: The amount of clinical and demographic metadata varied by source and participant and was provided uncurated.

About this clone itself: Its antigen is currently not known. One end of the junction does not line up with germline, which may come from a read error. Additional DNA sequences in this sample encode the identical CDR3.

From its cysteine to its phenylalanine, the CDR3 spans 15 amino acids. The DNA shown is the 45-base CDR3, in frame from base 1. CDR1 is given as LGHDT and CDR2 as YNNKEL, both from the germline V gene (reference sequence). TCRbeta CDR3 regions were amplified from genomic DNA by means of the immunoSEQ Assay, a bias-controlled multiplex PCR. Concerning the study's data processing: Within the assay, amplification of reference gene primers was used to estimate how many nucleated cells each sample contained. Sequence reads were collapsed and filtered to measure the absolute abundance of every unique TCRbeta CDR3 rearrangement. For each sample, productive Simpson clonality was calculated as the square root of Simpson's diversity index over productive rearrangements. TCRdb carries this immuneACCESS record with in-frame sequences only. Its versions omit some clonotypes, under half of them owing to an unresolved V gene in the studies checked, with the rest unexplained. V, J and clone size reflect that table, while D and trimming were determined from the DNA. This sample has around 220,000 clones in its table, and approximately 80% of those were observed once. Of the sample, about 10% falls within the top ten clones.

The collaborating institutions used their own protocols to collect whole blood in K2EDTA tubes. For TCRbeta analysis, collaborators shipped samples in one of three forms: frozen whole blood, isolated PBMCs, or DNA extracted from either of those sample types. The sequenced sample consisted of peripheral blood. The chain is encoded by TRBV3-1 (or the pseudogene TRBV3-2) joined to TRBJ2-5, and TRBD2 matches 9 of the central bases. The TCR comes from a woman aged 80 or older with acute or convalescent COVID-19. The sequenced DNA: TGCGCCAGCTTGGGGCGGGGGGGCGGCTCGGAGACCCAGTACTTC. Its translation is CASLGRGGGSETQYF.